Presented here are 22 T cell receptor beta chains from one specimen sequenced in a study of early T cells in non-severe SARS-CoV-2 infection. TCRdb re-called the 5' RACE reads with MiXCR, one entry per CDR3 protein. The sample has tens of thousands of distinct CDR3 sequences; approximately 16% are singletons. Material: whole blood, obtained at baseline. The source is an adult who was a healthcare worker with PCR-confirmed SARS-CoV-2 infection or an uninfected control (not recorded which).

This clonotype turned up a few times. V gene TRBV7-3 combines with J gene TRBJ2-1, with D maybe TRBD2 (6 bases). This CDR3 is built from 14 residues. V lost 5 bases and J 4 bases, leaving 12 bases between the germline ends. Germline values: CDR1 SGHTA, CDR2 FQGTGA. CDR3 DNA sequence: TGTGCCAGCAGCCCTGGGACTGAATACAATGAGCAGTTCTTC. Translated: CASSPGTEYNEQFF.

The chain uses TRBV6-5 and TRBJ1-2, with TRBD1 matching 9 bases. V lost 6 bases and J lost 5; bases outside the gene matches: 10. The CDR3 loop spans 15 amino acids. Germline assignment: CDR1 MNHEY and CDR2 SVGAGI. CDR3 bases: TGTGCCAGCAGACCTACCCCGACAGGGGGTTATGGCTACACCTTC. Translating it yields CASRPTPTGGYGYTF.

This clonotype has a handful of counts. The chain links TRBV7-2 to TRBJ2-3, with 11 bases aligning to TRBD2. Germline loops: CDR1 SGHTA, CDR2 FQGNSA. This CDR3 region has 16 residues. V was clipped by 5 bases and J by 8 bases; unmatched bases: 12. The CDR3 spells CASSPGTSGNGGTQYF. The CDR3 nucleotides read TGTGCCAGCAGCCCCGGGACTAGCGGAAACGGGGGTACGCAGTATTTT.

This rearrangement joins TRBV4-1 to TRBJ2-7; tentative D call: TRBD2 (6 bases). Looked up from germline, CDR1 is MGHRA and CDR2 is YSYEKL. CDR3 length: 15 amino acids. The germline V and J ends were trimmed by 3 bases and 3 bases, with 15 bases remaining between them. The CDR3 sequence: CASSQGGLLVYEQYF. The CDR3 DNA is TGCGCCAGCAGCCAGGGAGGACTACTAGTCTACGAGCAGTACTTC.

This clonotype was picked up a small number of times. The rearrangement links TRBV29-1 to TRBJ2-1; D might be TRBD1 (5 bases). The V gene's germline CDR1 is SQVTM and CDR2 ANQGSEA. The V end lost 6 bases, the J end lost 0 bases, and 12 bases lay between the germline ends. This CDR3 has 14 amino acids. This chain's CDR3 is CSVVDTSSYNEQFF. DNA of the CDR3: TGCAGCGTCGTGGACACCAGCTCCTACAATGAGCAGTTCTTC.

The genes are TRBV12-3 or TRBV12-4 and TRBJ2-3; 7 nucleotides agree with TRBD2. The CDR3 runs 15 residues. The ends lost 6 bases at V and 5 bases at J; junction bases unmatched: 11. The chain's CDR3 is CASRGLAGAQDTQYF. The CDR3 coding sequence is TGTGCCAGCAGGGGGTTGGCGGGAGCCCAAGATACGCAGTATTTT.

CDR3 DNA sequence: TGTGCCAGCAGTTACTCAGGCAGGGAGGTCGATGAGCAGTTCTTC. As protein: CASSYSGREVDEQFF. The chain uses TRBV6-6 and TRBJ2-1, with D maybe TRBD2 (6 bases). Trimming stripped 0 bases from V and 8 bases from J, with 14 bases between. This CDR3 contains 15 residues. Germline CDR1 MNHNY, CDR2 SVGAGI (reference sequence).

This sequence joins TRBV12-3 or TRBV12-4 and TRBJ2-5, with D tentatively TRBD1 (6 bases). The CDR3 consists of 13 residues. V dropped 3 bases and J dropped 4 bases, with 9 bases sitting between them. Written as DNA, the CDR3 is TGTGCCAGCAGTTTTAGGGGGTTAGAGACCCAGTACTTC. This encodes CASSFRGLETQYF.

The sample holds many counts of this clonotype. This chain uses TRBV27 with TRBJ2-1, with 8 bases fitting TRBD1. The CDR3 is 13 residues long. V trimming: 5 bases; J trimming: 12 bases; junction bases outside the gene matches: 9. CDR1 is MNHEY, CDR2 SMNVEV, per germline (reference sequence). Here the CDR3 reads CASSPLGQVLQFF. As DNA, the CDR3 is TGTGCCAGCAGTCCCCTGGGACAGGTCCTGCAGTTCTTC.

This chain links TRBV20-1 with TRBJ2-1; 7 bases are a match to TRBD2. The CDR3 is made up of 14 amino acids. V lost 5 bases to trimming and J lost 7 bases; unmatched junction nucleotides: 11. CDR1 DFQATT and CDR2 SNEGSKA come from the germline V gene (reference sequence). CDR3 protein: CSAVAGRRENEQFF. CDR3 DNA: TGCAGTGCTGTAGCGGGCCGACGGGAGAATGAGCAGTTCTTC.

The table lists this clonotype with a few counts. The chain is built from TRBV20-1 and TRBJ2-2, with D maybe TRBD2 (5 bases). CDR1 DFQATT and CDR2 SNEGSKA come from the germline V gene (reference sequence). The V end lost 2 bases, the J end lost 8 bases, and 12 bases lay between the germline ends. CDR3 length: 13 residues. The CDR3 reads CSARWTGWGELFF. The DNA for the CDR3 is TGCAGTGCTAGATGGACTGGCTGGGGGGAGCTGTTTTTT.

This rearrangement joins TRBV20-1 to TRBJ1-5, with 9 bases lining up with TRBD1. Trimming at V came to 4 bases and at J to 3 bases, leaving 13 bases not matched to a gene. CDR3 length: 17 amino acids. Germline V CDR1 and CDR2: DFQATT, SNEGSKA (reference sequence). CDR3 loop: CSATNFPGQGDNQPQHF. The DNA for the CDR3 is TGCAGTGCTACCAATTTCCCGGGACAGGGAGACAATCAGCCCCAGCATTTT.

The chain joins TRBV4-3 to TRBJ2-1; 7 bases are a match to TRBD2. The length of the CDR3 is 14 residues. The germline CDR1 and CDR2 sequences are LGHNA and YSLEER. With V trimmed by 1 base and J by 8 bases, 5 bases remained unmatched. The CDR3 bases are TGCGCCAGCAGCCAAGTAGGCGGGAGAGATGAGCAGTTCTTC. Encoded protein: CASSQVGGRDEQFF.

This clonotype was detected a few times. The V call is TRBV20-1, the J call TRBJ2-4, with TRBD1 matching over 7 bases. Germline-derived CDR1 and CDR2 are DFQATT and SNEGSKA (reference sequence). The CDR3 loop spans 15 amino acids. The trim removed 5 bases at V and 1 base at J, leaving 8 bases unmatched. CDR3 in DNA: TGCAGTGCTTACTCCGACAGGGCCGCCAAAAACATTCAGTACTTC. This encodes CSAYSDRAAKNIQYF.

The V and J genes are TRBV27 and TRBJ2-7, with unresolved D. In germline, CDR1 is MNHEY, CDR2 SMNVEV (reference sequence). V lost 2 bases and J 6 bases, leaving 11 bases between the germline ends. This CDR3 region has 13 residues. CDR3 sequence reads: CASSLQETTEQYF. In nucleotides, the CDR3 is TGTGCCAGCAGTTTACAGGAAACCACCGAGCAGTACTTC.

This clonotype has ten or more counts. J is TRBJ2-7 and V is TRBV27; 7 bases map to TRBD1. Germline values: CDR1 MNHEY, CDR2 SMNVEV (reference sequence). The CDR3 extends over 15 amino acids. The ends lost 4 bases at V and 4 bases at J; junction bases unmatched: 10. CDR3 sequence: CASSSRDRGFYEQYF. The CDR3 DNA reads as TGTGCCAGCAGTTCCCGGGACAGAGGCTTTTACGAGCAGTACTTC.

This rearrangement joins TRBV18 to TRBJ1-2; the D gene is possibly TRBD1 (5 bases). Germline V gene data show CDR1 as KGHSH and CDR2 as LQKENI. V was pared by 6 bases and J by 8 bases, with 13 bases between. The CDR3 totals 12 residues. The chain's CDR3 is CASSRTGAGYTF. In DNA form, the CDR3 reads TGTGCCAGCTCGCGTACCGGGGCCGGCTACACCTTC.

The chain uses TRBV12-3 or TRBV12-4 and TRBJ1-2; D ambiguous. CDR3 size: 12 residues. Trimming took 3 bases from V and 4 from J, leaving 6 bases between them. CDR3 in DNA: TGTGCCAGCAGTTTGGGCTTCTATGGCTACACCTTC. Protein product: CASSLGFYGYTF.

For the CDR3, the DNA is TGCAGTGCCACTAGCGGGAGTCGCTACGAGCAGTACTTC. It yields the protein CSATSGSRYEQYF. The J gene is TRBJ2-7, the V gene TRBV20-1; 11 nucleotides line up with TRBD2. Germline V gives CDR1 DFQATT, CDR2 SNEGSKA (reference sequence). The ends lost 6 bases at V and 3 bases at J; junction bases unmatched: 4. The CDR3 length is 13 residues.

J is TRBJ2-1 and V is TRBV20-1, with TRBD2 identical over 9 bases. The CDR3 loop spans 16 amino acids. The V and J ends lost 3 bases and 3 bases, in that order; junction bases with no gene match: 9. Germline V gene lookup returns CDR1 DFQATT and CDR2 SNEGSKA (reference sequence). The CDR3 nucleotides are TGCAGTGCTAGCCCCCTTAGCGGGAGCCGCTACAATGAGCAGTTCTTC. This encodes CSASPLSGSRYNEQFF.

This clonotype has a handful of counts. The chain carries TRBV5-4 and TRBJ2-7; D might be TRBD2 (5 bases). The germline gives CDR1 SGHNT, CDR2 YYREEE (reference sequence). Trimming left V 1 base short and J 6 bases short, with 23 bases between. CDR3 length: 17 residues. CDR3 nucleotides: TGTGCCAGCAGCTTGACCGGTCAGCGGCAACCCCCTAGCGAGCAGTACTTC. Protein sequence: CASSLTGQRQPPSEQYF.

This clonotype was seen a handful of times. The chain is built from TRBV10-3 and TRBJ2-3; 8 bases agree with TRBD2. V gave up 4 bases and J gave up 4 bases; unmatched junction bases: 7. The CDR3 is 15 residues long. Germline CDR1 and CDR2: ENHRY and SYGVKD. The CDR3 loop is CAISGGLGVADTQYF. The CDR3 bases are TGTGCCATCAGTGGGGGACTAGGGGTCGCAGATACGCAGTATTTT.